The T cell receptor beta chain under discussion was sequenced for a study of blood T cell repertoires in COVID-19. J was trimmed by 10 bases and V by 5 bases; bases with no gene match: 7. Germline V gives CDR1 PRHDT, CDR2 FYEKMQ (reference sequence). The CDR3 runs to 13 residues. In the original processing: How many nucleated cells were present was estimated from reference gene primer amplification. Sequencing was performed with immunoSEQ multiplex PCR; in TCRdb, only in-frame clones are kept and a portion is missing. That table gives V, J and clone size, and the DNA gave D and trimming. Of around 120,000 clones detected, around 79% appear once; the ten largest clones hold over 2%.

The sample comprised peripheral blood. The rearrangement links TRBV13 to TRBJ2-4; the match to TRBD1 covers 8 bases. This TCR came from a man in his 70s with acute or convalescent COVID-19. Written as DNA, the CDR3 is TGTGCCAGCAGCCTCGGACAGGGCTATATTCAGTACTTC. Protein product: CASSLGQGYIQYF.